Listed here are 30 T cell receptor beta chains from one sample, sequenced in a study of CD8+CD57+ T cells in acquired aplastic anemia. The patients chosen for sequencing had shown expansion of CD8+CD57+ cells (detected by flow cytometry). It was genomic DNA that served as the template for profiling TCR beta VDJ and CDR3. TCRdb processed the reads anew with MiXCR; each CDR3 protein has one entry. The profile shows a few hundred thousand distinct CDR3 sequences, roughly 50% of them singletons. The specimen sequenced was sorted CD4+, CD8+, or CD8+CD57+ T cells (not recorded which) from PBMCs. These receptors were taken from a human donor with aplastic anemia.

This clonotype was seen repeatedly, ten times or more. The chain's CDR3 is CSARGQGPQAFF. CDR3 nucleotides: TGCAGTGCTAGGGGACAGGGTCCCCAAGCTTTCTTT. The chain couples TRBV20-1 to TRBJ1-1; 9 nucleotides align to TRBD1. This CDR3 comprises 12 residues. V dropped 3 bases and J dropped 9; count of bases not matched to a gene: 5. Germline CDR1 reads DFQATT; CDR2 reads SNEGSKA (reference sequence).

The rearrangement links TRBV9 to TRBJ2-1, with D possibly TRBD2 on 6 matching bases. Germline CDR1 reads SGDLS; CDR2 reads YYNGEE. V was clipped by 2 bases and J by 1 base, with 13 bases between them. The length of the CDR3 is 16 residues. The CDR3 protein is CASSVQPGTSYNEQFF. CDR3 nucleotide sequence: TGTGCCAGCAGCGTTCAGCCCGGGACTTCCTACAATGAGCAGTTCTTC.

Remarks on this clonotype: With a much larger clone just one base away, this may be a read error. The rearrangement uses TRBV6-5 and TRBJ2-7; a possible D gene is TRBD2 (6 bases). The CDR3 loop spans 14 amino acids. Germline V gives CDR1 MNHEY, CDR2 SVGAGI. V was cut by 8 bases and J by 5 bases, with 19 bases left in between. Written as DNA, the CDR3 is TGTGCCAGCCGTAACGGACCGGGACTCCACGAGCAGTACTTC. Its protein product is CASRNGPGLHEQYF.

The chain links TRBV2 to TRBJ2-7; a possible D gene is TRBD1 (6 bases). Per the germline V gene, CDR1 is SNHLY and CDR2 is FYNNEI. V was pared by 5 bases and J by 4 bases, with 9 bases between. This CDR3 has 12 residues. CDR3 in amino acids: CASSTTGYEQYV. CDR3 sequence (DNA): TGTGCCAGCAGTACTACAGGGTACGAGCAGTACGTC.

This clonotype was observed at least ten times. The chain carries TRBV7-2 and TRBJ2-5, with 8 bases aligning to TRBD2. Germline V gene data show CDR1 as SGHTA and CDR2 as FQGNSA. This CDR3 spans 14 amino acids. V lost 5 bases, J lost 4 bases, and 6 bases stayed unmatched. CDR3 coding DNA: TGTGCCAGCAGCCGGGGGGGGCCCAGAGAGACCCAGTACTTC. This codes for CASSRGGPRETQYF.

This clonotype has a single count. The genes are TRBV19 and TRBJ1-1; D remains unclear. CDR3 length: 16 residues. The V gene's germline CDR1 is LNHDA and CDR2 SQIVND (reference sequence). Trimming pared 4 bases from V and 1 base from J, leaving 16 bases between. The CDR3, as DNA: TGTGCCAGTAGTACCCGACAACCCCACTCGAACACTGAAGCTTTCTTT. Protein: CASSTRQPHSNTEAFF. The whole variable domain, filled in from reference TRBV19 and TRBJ1-1, reads DGGITQSPKYLFRKEGQNVTLSCEQNLNHDAMYWYRQDPGQGLRLIYYSQIVNDFQKGDIAEGYSVSREKKESFPLTVTSAQKNPTAFYLCASSTRQPHSNTEAFFGQGTRLTVV.

This clonotype came up many times. This chain links TRBV5-1 with TRBJ1-6, with TRBD1 identical over 7 bases. The CDR3 spans 15 residues. The junction had 11 bases not matched to a gene; V was cut back by 4 bases and J by 10 bases. CDR1 is SGHRS, CDR2 YFSETQ, per germline. The DNA for the CDR3 is TGCGCCAGCAGCCAGGGGGGCCCACAGGGGTCACCCCTCCACTTT. Protein: CASSQGGPQGSPLHF.

This clonotype was seen only once. This sequence joins TRBV29-1 and TRBJ2-1, with D maybe TRBD1 (7 bases). The CDR3 totals 15 residues. The ends were cut back, 3 bases at V and 2 bases at J, with 14 bases in the middle. CDR1 and CDR2 from the germline V gene are SQVTM and ANQGSEA. The chain's CDR3 is CSVDRQGGTYNEQFF. CDR3 DNA sequence: TGCAGCGTTGATCGGCAGGGGGGCACCTACAATGAGCAGTTCTTC.

The rearrangement uses TRBV9 and TRBJ1-1; D perhaps matches TRBD1 (5 bases). Germline V gene data show CDR1 as SGDLS and CDR2 as YYNGEE. The CDR3 has 12 residues. The V gene lost 5 bases and the J gene lost 5 bases, with 10 bases spanning the gap. The CDR3, as DNA: TGTGCCAGCAGTGTGGGGGGGACTGAAGCTTTCTTT. Amino acids: CASSVGGTEAFF.

This clonotype was observed many times. The chain combines TRBV5-1 with TRBJ1-6; D possibly corresponds to TRBD1 (6 bases). Germline V gene data show CDR1 as SGHRS and CDR2 as YFSETQ. Trimming took off 4 bases at V and 5 bases at J, with 13 bases between the two ends. This CDR3 has 15 amino acids. This CDR3 is CASSGDTGNNSPLHF. In DNA, the CDR3 is TGCGCCAGCAGCGGCGATACAGGGAATAATTCACCCCTCCACTTT.

V is TRBV20-1 and J is TRBJ2-5; 9 bases match TRBD1. CDR1 and CDR2 from the germline V gene are DFQATT and SNEGSKA (reference sequence). V shed 6 bases, J shed 5 bases, and the junction held 7 bases outside the gene matches. The CDR3 is 13 residues long. The CDR3 nucleotides read TGCAGTGCCACGGACAGGGGATGGGAGACCCAGTACTTC. Translated: CSATDRGWETQYF.

J is TRBJ1-3 and V is TRBV12-3 or TRBV12-4, with D possibly TRBD1 on 5 matching bases. Trimming took off 5 bases at V and 0 bases at J, with 20 bases between the two ends. The CDR3 length is 18 residues. The CDR3 nucleotides are TGTGCCAGCAGTCCCAGGGATGACGGAGGAGCCTCTGGAAACACCATATATTTT. It yields the protein CASSPRDDGGASGNTIYF.

V usage is TRBV25-1 and J usage is TRBJ1-6; D not certain. CDR3 length equals 15 residues. The V and J ends lost 4 bases and 6 bases respectively, with 13 bases between them. Germline V CDR1 and CDR2: MGHDK, SYGVNS. Here the CDR3 reads CASSGLRGTNSPLHF. CDR3 bases: TGTGCCAGCAGTGGTTTGCGGGGTACTAATTCACCCCTCCACTTT.

CDR3 nucleotides: TGTGCCAGCAGCAAATCCCGGACAGGGGGAACAGATACGCAGTATTTT. Its translation: CASSKSRTGGTDTQYF. The V call is TRBV7-6, the J call TRBJ2-3; 10 bases match TRBD1. CDR3 length: 16 amino acids. Looked up from germline, CDR1 is SGHVS and CDR2 is FNYEAQ. Unmatched junction bases numbered 8, after V lost 5 bases and J lost 3 bases.

V usage is TRBV16 and J usage is TRBJ2-7, with 7 nucleotides matching TRBD2. CDR3 size: 15 residues. The germline gives CDR1 KGHSY, CDR2 FQNENV. V lost 1 base, J lost 0 bases, and 3 bases stayed unmatched. This chain's CDR3 is CASSQWGGSSYEQYF. As DNA, the CDR3 is TGTGCCAGCAGCCAATGGGGGGGGAGCTCCTACGAGCAGTACTTC. The full variable domain, its missing parts supplied by reference TRBV16 and TRBJ2-7, is GEEVAQTPKHLVRGEGQKAKLYCAPIKGHSYVFWYQQVLKNEFKFLISFQNENVFDETGMPKERFSAKCLPNSPCSLEIQATKLEDSAVYFCASSQWGGSSYEQYFGPGTRLTVT.

The sample holds a few counts of this clonotype. The V call is TRBV20-1, the J call TRBJ2-7; D uncertain. The germline V and J ends were trimmed by 4 bases and 0 bases, with 13 bases remaining between them. The CDR3 sequence is 14 residues long. CDR1 and CDR2 from the germline V gene are DFQATT and SNEGSKA (reference sequence). The chain's CDR3 is CSATPQDDSYEQYF. The CDR3, as DNA: TGCAGTGCTACTCCTCAGGACGACTCCTACGAGCAGTACTTC.

The chain links TRBV9 to TRBJ2-1; the match to TRBD1 covers 8 bases. Trimming at V came to 3 bases and at J to 5 bases, leaving 10 bases not matched to a gene. The CDR3 length is 16 residues. Germline values: CDR1 SGDLS, CDR2 YYNGEE. Written as DNA, the CDR3 is TGTGCCAGCAGCGACAACCAGGGGGCCGCCGACAATGAGCAGTTCTTC. Residues: CASSDNQGAADNEQFF.

This sequence joins TRBV25-1 and TRBJ2-1, with TRBD1 matching over 7 bases. V was clipped by 8 bases and J by 0 bases; unmatched bases: 19. Germline CDR1 reads MGHDK; CDR2 reads SYGVNS. This CDR3 is 19 amino acids long. In nucleotides, the CDR3 is TGTGCCAGCCCCCCCGGGACAGATGAACCTACTAGCTCCTACAATGAGCAGTTCTTC. It specifies CASPPGTDEPTSSYNEQFF.

The genes are TRBV2 and TRBJ1-2; TRBD1 might be the D (6 bases). The CDR3 is made up of 13 amino acids. The germline V and J ends were trimmed by 7 bases and 3 bases, with 12 bases remaining between them. Germline V lookup: CDR1 SNHLY, CDR2 FYNNEI. The CDR3 loop is CASKAGEDYGYTF. In nucleotides, the CDR3 is TGTGCCAGCAAGGCAGGGGAAGACTATGGCTACACCTTC.

In its sample, this clonotype was seen many times. The chain couples TRBV20-1 to TRBJ1-1; the D gene is possibly TRBD1 (6 bases). Trimming took off 0 bases at V and 0 bases at J, with 11 bases between the two ends. The CDR3 is 15 residues long. Germline V gene data show CDR1 as DFQATT and CDR2 as SNEGSKA (reference sequence). The chain's CDR3 is CSARDYQGLNTEAFF. The DNA for the CDR3 is TGCAGTGCTAGAGATTATCAGGGGTTGAACACTGAAGCTTTCTTT.

Ten or more counts support this clonotype. The rearrangement joins TRBV15 to TRBJ1-4; weak D call: TRBD1 (5 bases). The V end was cut by 1 base, the J end by 0 bases, with 15 bases between. The CDR3 is 18 residues long. Germline CDR1 is LNHNV and CDR2 is YYDKDF (reference sequence). CDR3 nucleotide sequence: TGTGCCACCAGCAGAGCCCCCACAGGTGCTACAACTAATGAAAAACTGTTTTTT. This sequence encodes CATSRAPTGATTNEKLFF.

The chain joins TRBV24-1 to TRBJ2-2; D remains unclear. CDR3 length equals 14 residues. V was cut by 0 bases and J by 8 bases, with 9 bases left in between. In germline, CDR1 is KGHDR, CDR2 SFDVKD. The CDR3 is CATSDLSTTGELFF. The CDR3 nucleotides are TGTGCCACCAGTGATTTGAGCACAACAGGGGAGCTGTTTTTT.

The V and J genes are TRBV18 and TRBJ1-3; no clear D gene. The CDR3 is 17 residues long. V was cut by 2 bases and J by 0 bases, with 14 bases left in between. Per the germline V gene, CDR1 is KGHSH and CDR2 is LQKENI. This chain's CDR3 is CASSPSVGLNSGNTIYF. The CDR3 region has the DNA TGTGCCAGCTCACCATCTGTAGGGCTAAACTCTGGAAACACCATATATTTT.

Only a few counts were recorded for this clonotype. The chain joins TRBV9 to TRBJ2-3, with 8 positions matching TRBD2. This CDR3 is 16 amino acids long. In germline, CDR1 is SGDLS, CDR2 YYNGEE. V lost 7 bases to trimming and J lost 0 bases; unmatched junction nucleotides: 10. The CDR3 DNA reads as TGTGCCAGCTCACCAAATCGGGGGGGCAGCACAGATACGCAGTATTTT. It is translated as CASSPNRGGSTDTQYF.

This clonotype is a singleton in its sample. A read error may account for a junction end that differs from germline. The chain has TRBV2 and TRBJ1-5; TRBD1 might be the D (6 bases). Germline V gene lookup returns CDR1 SNHLY and CDR2 FYNNEI. The CDR3 contains 16 residues. CDR3 sequence (DNA): TGTGCCATCAGTGAATGGAGACCCGGGAGGGGGCAGCCCCAGCATTTT. Its protein product is CAISEWRPGRGQPQHF.

This clonotype was detected only a few times. The limits of the CDR3 on the DNA are not certain, so only TCRdb's listed CDR3 is given. The chain couples TRBV2 to TRBJ2-7; TRBD1 was called by the table and not checked on the DNA. From its first to its last residue, the CDR3 has 17 amino acids. CDR1 SNHLY and CDR2 FYNNEI come from the germline V gene. CDR3 in amino acids: CACSARNPGQGGVEQYF.

The V call is TRBV5-1, the J call TRBJ2-3; 10 bases agree with TRBD2. The germline gives CDR1 SGHRS, CDR2 YFSETQ. The CDR3 length is 16 residues. The V gene end was trimmed by 0 bases and the J gene end by 1 base; junction bases not matched to a gene: 2. CDR3 sequence: CASSLGGTSGTDTQYF. The CDR3 DNA follows: TGCGCCAGCAGCTTGGGGGGGACTAGCGGCACAGATACGCAGTATTTT.

A word on this clonotype: This may arise from a read error, as a much more abundant clone is one base away. The V gene is TRBV19, the J gene TRBJ1-1; TRBD1 matches at 7 bases. CDR1 is LNHDA, CDR2 SQIVND, per germline (reference sequence). CDR3 length: 14 residues. With 8 bases clipped from V and 2 bases from J, the junction kept 8 bases outside the gene matches. CDR3: CASAATGHNTEAFF. The CDR3 DNA reads TGTGCCAGTGCCGCGACAGGGCATAACACTGAAGCTTTCTTT.

The sample holds many counts of this clonotype. The V call is TRBV19, the J call TRBJ1-4; D not certain. The CDR3 sequence is 14 residues long. Germline CDR1 and CDR2: LNHDA and SQIVND (reference sequence). Trimming pared 3 bases from V and 8 bases from J, leaving 13 bases between. CDR3 loop: CASSMGRFGEKLFF. The CDR3 DNA reads TGTGCCAGTAGTATGGGAAGGTTTGGGGAAAAACTGTTTTTT. Variable domain in full (rest from reference TRBV19 and TRBJ1-4): DGGITQSPKYLFRKEGQNVTLSCEQNLNHDAMYWYRQDPGQGLRLIYYSQIVNDFQKGDIAEGYSVSREKKESFPLTVTSAQKNPTAFYLCASSMGRFGEKLFFGSGTQLSVL.

The gene calls are TRBV9 and TRBJ1-1; perhaps TRBD1 as D (5 bases). With 3 bases removed from V and 3 bases from J, the gap between germline ends came to 18 bases. This CDR3 has 16 residues. Germline-derived CDR1 and CDR2 are SGDLS and YYNGEE. The CDR3, as DNA: TGTGCCAGCAGCGCTACTAGCGGGGGGACGGACACTGAAGCTTTCTTT. This encodes CASSATSGGTDTEAFF.